This is a list of T cell receptor beta chains from one sample in a study of PD-L1 blockade in urothelial cancer. Produced via immunoSEQ multiplex PCR; TCRdb's table is partial and in-frame only. Of 80,000 to 95,000 clones listed, less than 85% are singletons. This material consisted of PBMCs, taken around atezolizumab (anti-PD-L1) treatment. These receptors came from a man aged 65-85 years with urothelial cancer. The CDR3 runs from the conserved cysteine through the conserved F or W. D genes are given only for firm matches. Only part of the rows carry a size: once, few, many, or a class if the clone is expanded.

clone size,D gene,V gene,J gene,CDR3 length,CDR3 DNA,CDR3 protein
-,TRBD1,TRBV5-1,TRBJ2-3,18,TGCGCCAGCAGCCTATACACAGGGGGACGGTCTAGCACAGATACGCAGTATTTT,CASSLYTGGRSSTDTQYF
few,-,TRBV5-1,TRBJ1-1,16,TGCGCCAGCAGCTTGGCCACGTCAACATTGAACACTGAAGCTTTCTTT,CASSLATSTLNTEAFF
-,TRBD2,TRBV11-3,TRBJ2-7,17,TGTGCCAGCAGCGAACGCCAGCTGGGACTAGCCGGCTACGAGCAGTACTTC,CASSERQLGLAGYEQYF
-,-,TRBV25-1,TRBJ2-7,13,TGTGCCAGCAGGGCTAGCGCCTCCTACGAGCAGTACTTC,CASRASASYEQYF
-,-,TRBV27,TRBJ1-6,14,TGTGCCAGCAGTTTCAGGGAAAATAATTCACCCCTCCACTTT,CASSFRENNSPLHF
-,-,TRBV27,TRBJ1-5,14,TGTGCCAGCAGTCCCAGGATGGGCAATCAGCCCCAGCATTTT,CASSPRMGNQPQHF
once,TRBD1,TRBV10-1,TRBJ2-1,15,TGCGCCAGCAGGCAGACAGGGGCGAGGGACAATGAGCAGTTCTTC,CASRQTGARDNEQFF
-,-,TRBV6-5,TRBJ2-7,15,TGTGCCAGCAGTTTGGGTGGAGGTTACTACTACGAGCAGTACTTC,CASSLGGGYYYEQYF
-,TRBD1,TRBV14,TRBJ2-2,13,TGTGCCAGCAGCGGCCCGGGACAGGGAAAGCTGTTTTTT,CASSGPGQGKLFF
-,TRBD2,TRBV4-1,TRBJ2-5,17,TGCGCCAGCAGCCAAGCGGGGAGCGGGGGTAACCAAGAGACCCAGTACTTC,CASSQAGSGGNQETQYF
-,-,TRBV11-3,TRBJ1-2,13,TGTGCCAGCAGCTTAGCAGGGGAGCATGGCTACACCTTC,CASSLAGEHGYTF
-,TRBD1,TRBV5-1,TRBJ2-7,13,TGCGCCAGCAGCTTGGGGACAGGGAGCGAGCAGTACTTC,CASSLGTGSEQYF
-,-,TRBV9,TRBJ1-2,13,TGTGCCAGCAGCCCCCCAGGGCGCTTGGGCTACACCTTC,CASSPPGRLGYTF
-,-,TRBV10-3,TRBJ2-3,14,TGTGCCATCAGGAGGGACATGAGCACAGATACGCAGTATTTT,CAIRRDMSTDTQYF
-,TRBD1,TRBV7-2,TRBJ1-2,14,TGTGCCAGCAGCCCGTCGACAGGGGAATATGGCTACACCTTC,CASSPSTGEYGYTF
-,TRBD2,TRBV29-1,TRBJ2-7,14,TGCAGCGTTGAAGACGGCGGGAGCTCCTACGAGCAGTACTTC,CSVEDGGSSYEQYF
-,-,TRBV18,TRBJ2-5,12,TGTGCCAGCTCACCAATTAAAGAGACCCAGTACTTC,CASSPIKETQYF
-,-,TRBV6-6,TRBJ1-2,14,TGTGCCAGCAGTTACTCAGACAGGAACTATGGCTACACCTTC,CASSYSDRNYGYTF
-,TRBD1,TRBV19,TRBJ2-6,18,TGTGCCAGTAGTATTAGTGGGACAGTTCTATCTGGGGCCAACGTCCTGACTTTC,CASSISGTVLSGANVLTF
-,TRBD1,TRBV7-2,TRBJ1-3,15,TGTGCCAGCAGCTTAGTCGGGACAGTAGGAAACACCATATATTTT,CASSLVGTVGNTIYF
-,TRBD1,TRBV5-1,TRBJ1-1,15,TGCGCCAGCAGCAGGGACAGGGGTTCGGGCACTGAAGCTTTCTTT,CASSRDRGSGTEAFF
-,TRBD1,TRBV9,TRBJ2-3,17,TGTGCCAGCAGCGTTGGGGCCCGAGCAGGGGGCCCAGATACGCAGTATTTT,CASSVGARAGGPDTQYF
-,-,TRBV15,TRBJ2-2,16,TGTGCCACCAGCCCCCACAGGATCGCGAACACCGGGGAGCTGTTTTTT,CATSPHRIANTGELFF
few,TRBD1,TRBV10-3,TRBJ1-5,14,TGTGCCATCAGTGACGGACAGGGTGGACAGCCCCAGCATTTT,CAISDGQGGQPQHF
once,TRBD1,TRBV4-3,TRBJ1-1,14,TGCGCCAGCAGCTTCGACAGGGGGAACACTGAAGCTTTCTTT,CASSFDRGNTEAFF
-,-,TRBV6-5,TRBJ1-3,15,TGTGCCAGCAGACGGCAAAGGAGCTCTGGAAACACCATATATTTT,CASRRQRSSGNTIYF
-,-,TRBV18,TRBJ2-3,15,TGTGCCAGCTCACCCCGAGCGCTAGCGAAAGATACGCAGTATTTT,CASSPRALAKDTQYF
-,TRBD1,TRBV7-8,TRBJ1-1,13,TGTGCCAGCAGCTTAGCAAAACAGGGGGAAGCTTTCTTT,CASSLAKQGEAFF
-,-,TRBV2,TRBJ1-1,12,TGTGCCAGCAGTTTGGGCCACCTGGGGGGTTTCTTT,CASSLGHLGGFF
-,TRBD2,TRBV19,TRBJ2-1,16,TGTGCCAGTAGTGGTCCACTAGCGGGAGTTGGGAATGAGCAGTTCTTC,CASSGPLAGVGNEQFF
-,-,TRBV19,TRBJ2-7,14,TGTGCCAGTAGTAACAGGGGGGGTTCCTACGAGCAGTACTTC,CASSNRGGSYEQYF
-,-,TRBV5-5,TRBJ1-2,14,TGTGCCAGCAGCTTGGGAGCGGACAGCCCAGGCTACACCTTC,CASSLGADSPGYTF
-,TRBD2,TRBV10-3,TRBJ2-6,17,TGTGCCATCAGTGGGACTAGCGGGAGGTCTGGGGCCAACGTCCTGACTTTC,CAISGTSGRSGANVLTF
once,TRBD1,TRBV5-1,TRBJ1-1,16,TGCGCCAGCAGCTTAGGGGACAGGGGGCTTCAAACTGAAGCTTTCTTT,CASSLGDRGLQTEAFF
-,TRBD1,TRBV25-1,TRBJ1-4,14,TGTGCCAGCAGACAGACAGGGCTGAATGAAAAACTGTTTTTT,CASRQTGLNEKLFF
-,-,TRBV18,TRBJ2-5,14,TGTGCCAGCTCACCATCAGGTTACCAAGAGACCCAGTACTTC,CASSPSGYQETQYF
-,-,TRBV18,TRBJ1-2,13,TGTGCCAGCTCACCGGAAGGAGACTATGGCTACACCTTC,CASSPEGDYGYTF
-,TRBD1,TRBV19,TRBJ1-5,16,TGTGCCAGTAGTATTAGGACAGGGGGAGGCAATCAGCCCCAGCATTTT,CASSIRTGGGNQPQHF
-,TRBD2,TRBV6-1,TRBJ2-1,15,TGTGCCAGCAGTGATCCTAGCGGGAACCACAATGAGCAGTTCTTC,CASSDPSGNHNEQFF
-,TRBD1,TRBV10-3,TRBJ2-5,15,TGTGCCATCAGTGCCGCAGGGGGCGAACAAGAGACCCAGTACTTC,CAISAAGGEQETQYF
-,TRBD2,TRBV9,TRBJ2-3,14,TGTGCCAGCTCGGCTAGCGGCCACACAGATACGCAGTATTTT,CASSASGHTDTQYF
-,TRBD1,TRBV6-5,TRBJ2-7,14,TGTGCCAGCAGTTTTGGGACAGGTTCCTACGAGCAGTACTTC,CASSFGTGSYEQYF
few,TRBD1,TRBV6-6,TRBJ1-1,15,TGTGCCAGCAGTTACTCCCTGACAGGGGGCTCGGAAGCTTTCTTT,CASSYSLTGGSEAFF
-,-,TRBV2,TRBJ2-7,12,TGTGCCAGCATTGATAATTTGTACGAGCAGTACTTC,CASIDNLYEQYF
-,TRBD1,TRBV11-3,TRBJ1-2,15,TGTGCCAGCAGCTTTGCCCCGGGACAGGGGAATGGCTACACCTTC,CASSFAPGQGNGYTF
-,TRBD1,TRBV14,TRBJ1-4,16,TGTGCCAGCAGCCAAGATCGAGGCAGGGGGAGTGAAAAACTGTTTTTT,CASSQDRGRGSEKLFF
-,-,TRBV29-1,TRBJ2-7,15,TGCAGCGTTGCGATGGGGCAGGGAGGATTAGGCGAGCAGTACTTC,CSVAMGQGGLGEQYF
-,TRBD1,TRBV18,TRBJ1-1,17,TGTGCCAGCTCACGGCCCCGGGGACAGGGGGCTGATACTGAAGCTTTCTTT,CASSRPRGQGADTEAFF
-,-,TRBV7-3,TRBJ2-5,16,TGTGCCAGCAGCTTACAGGGCCTGAGGTGGGGAGAGACCCAGTACTTC,CASSLQGLRWGETQYF
-,TRBD2,TRBV19,TRBJ2-3,16,TGTGCCAGTAGTACCTATAGCGGGAGGACCACAGATACGCAGTATTTT,CASSTYSGRTTDTQYF
-,-,TRBV7-8,TRBJ1-3,15,TGTGCCAGCAGCTCCCGCGGGGGGAGTGGAAACACCATATATTTT,CASSSRGGSGNTIYF